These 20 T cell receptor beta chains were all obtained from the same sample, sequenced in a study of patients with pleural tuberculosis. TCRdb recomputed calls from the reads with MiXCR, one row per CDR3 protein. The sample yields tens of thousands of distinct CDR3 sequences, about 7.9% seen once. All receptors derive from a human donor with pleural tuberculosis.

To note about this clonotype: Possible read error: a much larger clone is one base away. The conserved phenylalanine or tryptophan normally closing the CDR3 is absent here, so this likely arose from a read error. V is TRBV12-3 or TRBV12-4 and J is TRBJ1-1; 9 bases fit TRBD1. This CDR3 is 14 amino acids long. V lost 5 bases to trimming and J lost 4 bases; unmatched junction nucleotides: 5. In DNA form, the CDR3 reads TGTGCCAGCAGTCTACAGGGGGCGCCCACTGAAGCTTTCCTT. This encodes CASSLQGAPTEAFL.

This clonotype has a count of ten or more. The chain's CDR3 is CASSQGPGEAFF. The CDR3 DNA sequence: TGTGCCAGCAGCCAAGGTCCGGGTGAAGCTTTCTTT. This sequence joins TRBV3-1 and TRBJ1-1, with no clear D. CDR1 is LGHDT and CDR2 is YNNKEL in the germline V gene (reference sequence). This CDR3 is 12 amino acids long. V was clipped by 1 base and J by 7 bases, with 7 bases between them.

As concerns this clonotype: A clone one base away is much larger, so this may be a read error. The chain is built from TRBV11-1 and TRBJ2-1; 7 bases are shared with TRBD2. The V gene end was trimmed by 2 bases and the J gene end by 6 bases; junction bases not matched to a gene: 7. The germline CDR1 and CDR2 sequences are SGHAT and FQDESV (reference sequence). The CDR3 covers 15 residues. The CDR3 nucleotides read TGTGCCAGCAGCTTACCACTAGCGAGAGTCAATGAGCAGTTCTTC. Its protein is CASSLPLARVNEQFF.

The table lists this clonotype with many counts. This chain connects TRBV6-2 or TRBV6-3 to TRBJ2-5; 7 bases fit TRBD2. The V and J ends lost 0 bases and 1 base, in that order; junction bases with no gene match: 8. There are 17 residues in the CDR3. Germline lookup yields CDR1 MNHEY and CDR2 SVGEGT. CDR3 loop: CASSYSPGLGTQETQYF. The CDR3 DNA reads TGTGCCAGCAGTTACTCGCCCGGACTAGGGACCCAAGAGACCCAGTACTTC.

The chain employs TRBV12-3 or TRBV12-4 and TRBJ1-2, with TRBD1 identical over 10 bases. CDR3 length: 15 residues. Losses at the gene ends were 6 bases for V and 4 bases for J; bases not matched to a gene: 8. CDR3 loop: CASRSDRGRRYGYTF. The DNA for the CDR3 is TGTGCCAGCAGGTCAGACAGGGGGCGACGCTATGGCTACACCTTC.

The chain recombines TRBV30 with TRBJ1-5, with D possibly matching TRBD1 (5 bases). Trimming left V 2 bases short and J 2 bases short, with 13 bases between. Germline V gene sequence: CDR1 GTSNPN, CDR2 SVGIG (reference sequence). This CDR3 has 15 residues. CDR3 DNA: TGTGCCTGGAGTCAGGACATAGCTGGCAATCAGCCCCAGCATTTT. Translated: CAWSQDIAGNQPQHF.

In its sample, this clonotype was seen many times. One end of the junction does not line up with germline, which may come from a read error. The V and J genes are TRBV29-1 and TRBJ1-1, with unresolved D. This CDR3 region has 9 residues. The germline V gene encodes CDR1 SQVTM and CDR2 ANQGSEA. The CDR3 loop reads CSVPGQPEF. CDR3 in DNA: TGCAGCGTTCCCGGGCAGCCCGAATTT.

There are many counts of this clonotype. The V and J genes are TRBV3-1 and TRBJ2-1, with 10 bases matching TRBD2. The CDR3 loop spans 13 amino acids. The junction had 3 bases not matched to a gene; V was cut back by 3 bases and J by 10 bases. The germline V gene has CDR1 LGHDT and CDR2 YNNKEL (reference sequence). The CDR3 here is CASSQVSGREQFF. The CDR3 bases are TGTGCCAGCAGCCAGGTTAGCGGGAGGGAGCAGTTCTTC.

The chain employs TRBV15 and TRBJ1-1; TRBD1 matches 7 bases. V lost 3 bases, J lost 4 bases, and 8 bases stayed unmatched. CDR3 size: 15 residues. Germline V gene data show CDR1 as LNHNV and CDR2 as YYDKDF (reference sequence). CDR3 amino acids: CATSRDSGQLTEAFF. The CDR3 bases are TGTGCCACCAGCAGGGATTCGGGACAGCTCACTGAAGCTTTCTTT.

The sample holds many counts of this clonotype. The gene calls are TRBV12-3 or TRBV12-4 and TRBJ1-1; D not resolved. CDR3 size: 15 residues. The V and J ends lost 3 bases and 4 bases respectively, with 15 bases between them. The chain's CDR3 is CASSFREAGSTEAFF. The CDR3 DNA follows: TGTGCCAGCAGTTTTCGGGAGGCAGGTAGCACTGAAGCTTTCTTT.

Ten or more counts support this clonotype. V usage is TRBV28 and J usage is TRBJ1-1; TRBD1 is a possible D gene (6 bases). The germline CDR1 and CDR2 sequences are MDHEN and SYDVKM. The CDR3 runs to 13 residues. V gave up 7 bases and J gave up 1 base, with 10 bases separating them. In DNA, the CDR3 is TGTGCCAGCACCCCGACAGGGAACACTGAAGCTTTCTTT. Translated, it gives CASTPTGNTEAFF.

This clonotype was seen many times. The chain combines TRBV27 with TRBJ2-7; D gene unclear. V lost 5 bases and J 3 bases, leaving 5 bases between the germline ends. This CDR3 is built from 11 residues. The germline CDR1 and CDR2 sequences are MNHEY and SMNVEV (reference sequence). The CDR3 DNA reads TGTGCCAGCAGTCAGATCTACGAGCAGTACTTC. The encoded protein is CASSQIYEQYF.

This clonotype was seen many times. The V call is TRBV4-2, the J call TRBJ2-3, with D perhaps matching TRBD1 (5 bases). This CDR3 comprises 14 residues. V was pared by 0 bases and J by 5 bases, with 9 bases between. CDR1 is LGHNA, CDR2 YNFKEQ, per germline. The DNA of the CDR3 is TGTGCCAGCAGCCAAGATTTGGGGCGAGATACGCAGTATTTT. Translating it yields CASSQDLGRDTQYF.

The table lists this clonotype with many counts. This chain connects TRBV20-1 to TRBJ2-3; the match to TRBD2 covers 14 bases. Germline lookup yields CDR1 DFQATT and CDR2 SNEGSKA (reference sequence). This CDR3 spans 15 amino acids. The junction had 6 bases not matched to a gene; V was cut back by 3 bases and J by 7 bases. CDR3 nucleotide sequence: TGCAGTGCTAGGAGACTAGCGGGAGGGGAATATACGCAGTATTTT. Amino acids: CSARRLAGGEYTQYF.

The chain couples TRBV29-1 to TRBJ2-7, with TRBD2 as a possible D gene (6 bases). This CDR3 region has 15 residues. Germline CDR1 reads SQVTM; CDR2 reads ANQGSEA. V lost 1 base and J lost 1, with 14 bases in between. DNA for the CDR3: TGCAGCGTTGAAGGCCCCGTAGGGACTTCCTACGAGCAGTACTTC. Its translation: CSVEGPVGTSYEQYF.

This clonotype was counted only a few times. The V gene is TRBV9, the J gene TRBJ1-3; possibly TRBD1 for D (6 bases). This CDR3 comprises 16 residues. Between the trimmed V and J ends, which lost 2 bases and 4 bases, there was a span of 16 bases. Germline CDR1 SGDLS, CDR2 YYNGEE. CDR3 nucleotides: TGTGCCAGCAGCGTCGGACAGCGAATCCCAGGAAACACCATATATTTT. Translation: CASSVGQRIPGNTIYF. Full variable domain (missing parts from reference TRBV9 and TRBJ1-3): DSGVTQTPKHLITATGQRVTLRCSPRSGDLSVYWYQQSLDQGLQFLIQYYNGEERAKGNILERFSAQQFPDLHSELNLSSLELGDSALYFCASSVGQRIPGNTIYFGEGSWLTVV.

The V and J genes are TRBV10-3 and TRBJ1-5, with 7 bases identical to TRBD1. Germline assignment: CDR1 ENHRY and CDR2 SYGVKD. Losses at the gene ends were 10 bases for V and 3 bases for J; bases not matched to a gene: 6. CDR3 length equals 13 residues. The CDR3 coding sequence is TGTGCCACTAGACAGGGCCTCAATCAGCCCCAGCATTTT. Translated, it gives CATRQGLNQPQHF.

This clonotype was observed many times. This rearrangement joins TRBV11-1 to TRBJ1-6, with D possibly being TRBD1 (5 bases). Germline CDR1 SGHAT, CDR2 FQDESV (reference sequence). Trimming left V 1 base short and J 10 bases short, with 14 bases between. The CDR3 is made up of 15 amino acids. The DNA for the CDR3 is TGTGCCAGCAGCTTAGTCAAAGGGGATGTGTCACCCCTCCACTTT. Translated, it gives CASSLVKGDVSPLHF.

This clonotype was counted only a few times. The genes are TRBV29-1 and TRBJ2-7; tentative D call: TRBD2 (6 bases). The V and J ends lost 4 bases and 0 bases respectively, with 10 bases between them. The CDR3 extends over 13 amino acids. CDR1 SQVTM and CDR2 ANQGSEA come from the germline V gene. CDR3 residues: CSVALAFSYEQYF. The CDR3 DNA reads TGCAGCGTTGCTCTAGCGTTCTCCTACGAGCAGTACTTC.

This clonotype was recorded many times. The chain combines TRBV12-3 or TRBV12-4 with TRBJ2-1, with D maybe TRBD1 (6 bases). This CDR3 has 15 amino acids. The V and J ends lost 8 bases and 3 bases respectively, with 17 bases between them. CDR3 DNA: TGTGCCAGCCTTGGAACAGGGAAGTACTACAATGAGCAGTTCTTC. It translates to CASLGTGKYYNEQFF.